The 24 T cell receptor beta chains listed next were all sequenced from one sample in a study of CD4 T cells in relation to SARS-CoV-2 and coronaviruses. Their specific antigens are unknown. Sequencing was performed with immunoSEQ multiplex PCR; in TCRdb, only in-frame clones are kept and a portion is missing. The data show about 36,000 clones, with over 65% seen just once and less than 3% held by the top ten. Sequencing was carried out using memory CD4+ T cells from PBMCs, cultured in vitro. All receptors derive from an adult with COVID-19.

The chain carries TRBV28 and TRBJ1-4, with D perhaps matching TRBD1 (5 bases). Germline CDR1 and CDR2: MDHEN and SYDVKM. The CDR3 has 13 residues. The ends were cut back, 4 bases at V and 7 bases at J, with 10 bases in the middle. The DNA for the CDR3 is TGTGCCAGCAGTTACCAGCAGGGTGAAAAACTGTTTTTT. Translation gives CASSYQQGEKLFF.

The chain links TRBV1 to TRBJ1-6. TRBV1 has pseudogene status. CDR3 length equals 14 residues. The CDR3 sequence is CTSSRPSAPVHLHF. The DNA for the CDR3 is TGCACCAGCAGCCGCCCTAGCGCCCCGGTCCATCTCCACTTT.

This chain connects TRBV6-6 to TRBJ2-7; 8 bases are a match to TRBD1. Trimming took 6 bases from V and 3 from J; bases not matched to a gene: 7. There are 14 residues in the CDR3. Germline CDR1 and CDR2: MNHNY and SVGAGI (reference sequence). The CDR3 region has the DNA TGTGCCAGCAGGAAACAGGGGGAAGGCTACGAGCAGTACTTC. This sequence encodes CASRKQGEGYEQYF.

This clone was found a few times. V gene TRBV6-6 combines with J gene TRBJ1-5; D is undetermined. V dropped 4 bases and J dropped 4 bases, with 5 bases sitting between them. The CDR3 contains 12 residues. Germline V gene lookup returns CDR1 MNHNY and CDR2 SVGAGI (reference sequence). CDR3: CASSFLNQPQHF. CDR3 DNA sequence: TGTGCCAGCAGTTTTTTAAATCAGCCCCAGCATTTT.

Only a few counts were recorded for this clone. The CDR3 region is CASSPGPRRGYTF. DNA of the CDR3: TGTGCCAGCAGCCCAGGACCTCGTCGGGGCTACACCTTC. The chain joins TRBV14 to TRBJ1-2; D remains ambiguous. The CDR3 contains 13 residues. From germline, CDR1 is SGHDN and CDR2 FVKESK. V lost 4 bases and J 8 bases, leaving 14 bases between the germline ends. Full variable domain (rest looked up from reference TRBV14 and TRBJ1-2): EAGVTQFPSHSVIEKGQTVTLRCDPISGHDNLYWYRRVMGKEIKFLLHFVKESKQDESGMPNNRFLAERTGGTYSTLKVQPAELEDSGVYFCASSPGPRRGYTFGSGTRLTVV.

The rearrangement links TRBV7-9 to TRBJ2-7; perhaps TRBD1 as D (5 bases). In germline, CDR1 is SEHNR, CDR2 FQNEAQ (reference sequence). V was shortened by 6 bases and J by 3 bases, with 18 bases between the two germline ends. This CDR3 has 15 amino acids. CDR3 DNA sequence: TGTGCCAGCAGAAATACAGGCCTGGTCAACTACGAGCAGTACTTC. It yields the protein CASRNTGLVNYEQYF.

This clone was counted between two and nine times. Other DNA sequences within the sample encode an identical CDR3. The CDR3 reads CASRLQGSGNTIYF. CDR3 in DNA: TGTGCCAGTAGACTACAGGGGTCGGGAAACACCATATATTTT. The rearrangement uses TRBV19 and TRBJ1-3; 7 nucleotides agree with TRBD1. The V and J ends lost 6 bases and 4 bases, in that order; junction bases with no gene match: 6. This CDR3 is built from 14 residues. The germline V gene encodes CDR1 LNHDA and CDR2 SQIVND (reference sequence).

The genes are TRBV5-8 and TRBJ1-3; TRBD1 might be the D (6 bases). The CDR3 consists of 16 residues. The germline V and J ends were trimmed by 4 bases and 0 bases, with 14 bases remaining between them. Germline V gives CDR1 SGHTS, CDR2 YDEGEE. The chain's CDR3 is CASSRGDGFSGNTIYF. CDR3 nucleotide sequence: TGTGCCAGCAGCAGGGGGGACGGTTTCTCTGGAAACACCATATATTTT.

The V call is TRBV28, the J call TRBJ2-5; TRBD2 matches 8 bases. V trimming: 6 bases; J trimming: 4 bases; junction bases outside the gene matches: 19. CDR1 and CDR2 from the germline V gene are MDHEN and SYDVKM. The CDR3 spans 18 residues. The CDR3 region has the DNA TGTGCCAGCAGGACCCCGGGAAGGTTGAGCGGGAGAGGAGAGACCCAGTACTTC. It translates to CASRTPGRLSGRGETQYF.

This sequence joins TRBV7-2 and TRBJ2-3; D ambiguous. The CDR3 has 12 residues. From germline, CDR1 is SGHTA and CDR2 FQGNSA. V lost 3 bases and J lost 4, with 5 bases in between. The CDR3 region has the DNA TGTGCCAGCAGCTTTGTCGCAGATACGCAGTATTTT. Translating it yields CASSFVADTQYF.

CDR3 in amino acids: CASRPTGVLNTEAFF. DNA of the CDR3: TGTGCCAGCAGACCGACAGGGGTACTTAACACTGAAGCTTTCTTT. The chain has TRBV6-5 and TRBJ1-1; 8 bases are a match to TRBD1. J lost 2 bases, V lost 6 bases, and 8 bases had no gene match. Germline V gene data show CDR1 as MNHEY and CDR2 as SVGAGI. CDR3 length equals 15 residues.

This clone was detected a few times. The rearrangement links TRBV27 to TRBJ2-7, with D uncertain. The V gene lost 9 bases and the J gene lost 3 bases, with 9 bases spanning the gap. This CDR3 contains 11 residues. CDR1 is MNHEY and CDR2 is SMNVEV in the germline V gene (reference sequence). The CDR3 sequence: CASGPHYEQYF. Written as DNA, the CDR3 is TGTGCCAGTGGACCCCACTACGAGCAGTACTTC.

The rearrangement uses TRBV4-2 and TRBJ1-1, with D possibly TRBD1 on 6 matching bases. The CDR3 runs to 14 residues. V lost 0 bases and J 3 bases, leaving 8 bases between the germline ends. The germline V gene encodes CDR1 LGHNA and CDR2 YNFKEQ. CDR3 DNA: TGTGCCAGCAGCCAAGATACAGGGTACACTGAAGCTTTCTTT. Translating gives CASSQDTGYTEAFF.

The table lists this clone with a count of one. This chain connects TRBV18 to TRBJ2-7; D is undetermined. V was shortened by 6 bases and J by 0 bases, with 12 bases between the two germline ends. The CDR3 extends over 14 amino acids. Germline CDR1 reads KGHSH; CDR2 reads LQKENI. The DNA of the CDR3 is TGTGCCAGCTCCCCCCTTGGGCCCTCCTACGAGCAGTACTTC. It is translated as CASSPLGPSYEQYF.

This rearrangement joins TRBV6-5 to TRBJ2-2, with 7 positions matching TRBD1. The germline gives CDR1 MNHEY, CDR2 SVGAGI. The CDR3 is 14 residues long. V lost 9 bases and J lost 5; bases outside the gene matches: 9. CDR3 residues: CASRPGGSTGELFF. CDR3 bases: TGTGCCAGTCGTCCAGGGGGTAGTACCGGGGAGCTGTTTTTT.

This chain links TRBV7-2 with TRBJ1-2; TRBD1 might be the D (6 bases). V was shortened by 4 bases and J by 2 bases, with 14 bases between the two germline ends. The CDR3 totals 15 residues. Germline V lookup: CDR1 SGHTA, CDR2 FQGNSA. DNA of the CDR3: TGTGCCAGCAGCTACGGCGACAGGCGCAACTATGGCTACACCTTC. It encodes CASSYGDRRNYGYTF.

The V and J genes are TRBV7-9 and TRBJ1-1; D is unresolved. Trimming left V 8 bases short and J 8 bases short, with 9 bases between. CDR3 size: 10 residues. In germline, CDR1 is SEHNR, CDR2 FQNEAQ (reference sequence). The CDR3: CASGRVEAFF. DNA of the CDR3: TGTGCCAGCGGGAGGGTCGAAGCTTTCTTT.

The chain carries TRBV28 and TRBJ2-7; D perhaps matches TRBD1 (7 bases). The CDR3 runs 17 residues. CDR1 MDHEN and CDR2 SYDVKM come from the germline V gene. The V and J ends lost 4 bases and 3 bases respectively, with 22 bases between them. The CDR3 bases are TGTGCCAGCAGTTCCCAGGGGGACCCCGGGGGATACTACGAGCAGTACTTC. Its protein is CASSSQGDPGGYYEQYF.

The V call is TRBV6-1, the J call TRBJ1-5, with no clear D. There are 12 residues in the CDR3. V was pared by 0 bases and J by 3 bases, with 0 bases between. Germline V lookup: CDR1 MNHNS, CDR2 SASEGT. This CDR3 is CASSEANQPQHF. The CDR3 DNA sequence: TGTGCCAGCAGTGAAGCCAATCAGCCCCAGCATTTT.

The rearrangement links TRBV7-2 to TRBJ2-1; tentatively, D is TRBD1 or TRBD2 (5 bases each). This CDR3 contains 15 residues. CDR1 is SGHTA and CDR2 is FQGNSA in the germline V gene. V was clipped by 1 base and J by 4 bases, with 11 bases between them. The CDR3 protein is CASSLGGNPYNEQFF. The DNA for the CDR3 is TGTGCCAGCAGCTTAGGGGGGAACCCATACAATGAGCAGTTCTTC.

The CDR3 DNA sequence: TGTGCCAGCAGTAGACTAGCGGGAGTCTTGGAGCAGTTCTTC. It encodes CASSRLAGVLEQFF. This rearrangement joins TRBV6-4 to TRBJ2-1; 12 nucleotides line up with TRBD2. Germline lookup yields CDR1 MRHNA and CDR2 SNTAGT. The CDR3 extends over 14 amino acids. V shed 5 bases and J 10 bases; nucleotides not matched to a gene: 6.

The rearrangement uses TRBV14 and TRBJ2-1, with 12 bases matching TRBD2. This CDR3 comprises 19 residues. CDR1 and CDR2 (germline): SGHDN, FVKESK. The J segment lost 8 bases and the V segment lost 3 bases, leaving 17 bases of the junction unmatched. The CDR3 reads CASSQGRVKGLAGMYEQFF. The CDR3 DNA is TGTGCCAGCAGCCAGGGTAGGGTCAAAGGACTAGCGGGAATGTATGAGCAGTTCTTC.

The V and J genes are TRBV10-2 and TRBJ1-1; tentative D call: TRBD1 (5 bases). CDR3 length: 12 amino acids. Germline CDR1 is WSHSY and CDR2 is SAAADI. V shed 11 bases and J shed 3 bases, with 13 bases lying between them. The CDR3 region has the DNA TGCGCCTCCCAGTCGGGGGACACTGAAGCTTTCTTT. Translated: CASQSGDTEAFF.

The chain is built from TRBV6-1 and TRBJ2-3; D gene uncertain. The germline V gene has CDR1 MNHNS and CDR2 SASEGT. This CDR3 comprises 13 residues. Trimming cost V 1 base and J 4 bases, with 6 bases left between them. The CDR3 loop reads CASSEGMPDTQYF. For the CDR3, the DNA is TGTGCCAGCAGTGAAGGGATGCCAGATACGCAGTATTTT.